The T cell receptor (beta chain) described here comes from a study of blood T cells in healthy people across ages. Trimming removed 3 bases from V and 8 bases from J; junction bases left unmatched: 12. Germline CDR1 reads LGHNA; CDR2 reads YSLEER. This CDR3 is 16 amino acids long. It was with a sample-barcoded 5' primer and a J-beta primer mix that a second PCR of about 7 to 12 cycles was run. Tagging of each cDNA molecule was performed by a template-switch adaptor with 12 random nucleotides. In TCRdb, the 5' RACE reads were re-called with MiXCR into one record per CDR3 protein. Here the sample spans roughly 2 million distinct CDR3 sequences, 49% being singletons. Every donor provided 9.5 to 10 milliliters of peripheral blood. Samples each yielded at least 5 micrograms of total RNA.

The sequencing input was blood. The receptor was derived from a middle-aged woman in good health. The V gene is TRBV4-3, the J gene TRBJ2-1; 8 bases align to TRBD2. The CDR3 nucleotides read TGCGCCAGCAGCCAGGGGGCCGGCGGGGGGCTATATGAGCAGTTCTTC. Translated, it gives CASSQGAGGGLYEQFF.